This TCR beta chain was obtained from a study of blood T cell repertoires in COVID-19. Germline V gene sequence: CDR1 SGHDT, CDR2 YYEEEE. Trimming pared 0 bases from V and 2 bases from J, leaving 8 bases between. This CDR3 contains 14 residues. Measured with immunoSEQ multiplex PCR; TCRdb has only the in-frame clones, and not every one. The sample contains over 120,000 clones, about 87% of which appear only once. The sample taken for sequencing was peripheral blood. The TCR was taken from a woman aged 45-65 years with active or convalescent COVID-19. The chain couples TRBV5-6 to TRBJ1-2; no firm D call. The CDR3 nucleotides are TGTGCCAGCAGCTTGGCCGGGTCCAACTATGGCTACACCTTC. It translates to CASSLAGSNYGYTF.